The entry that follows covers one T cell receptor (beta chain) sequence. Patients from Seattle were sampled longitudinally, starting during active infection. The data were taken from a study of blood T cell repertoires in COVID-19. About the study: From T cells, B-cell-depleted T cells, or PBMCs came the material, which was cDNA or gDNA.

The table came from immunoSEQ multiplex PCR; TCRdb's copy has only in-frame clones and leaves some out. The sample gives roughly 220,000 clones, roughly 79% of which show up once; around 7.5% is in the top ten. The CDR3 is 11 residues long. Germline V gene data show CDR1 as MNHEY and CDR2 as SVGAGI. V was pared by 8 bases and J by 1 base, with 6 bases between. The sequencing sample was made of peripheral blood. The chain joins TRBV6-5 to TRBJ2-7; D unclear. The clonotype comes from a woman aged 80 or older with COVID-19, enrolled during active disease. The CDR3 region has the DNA TGTGCCAGCCTAAGTTCCTACGAGCAGTACTTC. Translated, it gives CASLSSYEQYF.